Each of the 7 T cell receptor beta chains below was sequenced from the same sample in a study of CD8+CD57+ T cells in acquired aplastic anemia. Genomic DNA served as template for TCR beta VDJ and CDR3 profiling. MiXCR was run by TCRdb on the reads, yielding one entry per CDR3 protein. This repertoire shows about 210,000 distinct CDR3 sequences, 34% found once; its top ten account for 1% to 1.3%. Sequencing was done on a sample of sorted CD4+, CD8+, or CD8+CD57+ T cells (not recorded which) from PBMCs. These receptors originate from a human donor in good health, serving as a control.

The rearrangement joins TRBV9 to TRBJ1-2; D gene uncertain. The V end lost 4 bases, the J end lost 0 bases, and 7 bases lay between the germline ends. This CDR3 has 13 residues. Germline lookup yields CDR1 SGDLS and CDR2 YYNGEE. CDR3 sequence: CASSPLANYGYTF. CDR3 bases: TGTGCCAGCAGCCCGTTAGCTAACTATGGCTACACCTTC. Full variable domain (missing parts from reference TRBV9 and TRBJ1-2): DSGVTQTPKHLITATGQRVTLRCSPRSGDLSVYWYQQSLDQGLQFLIQYYNGEERAKGNILERFSAQQFPDLHSELNLSSLELGDSALYFCASSPLANYGYTFGSGTRLTVV.

This clonotype was seen only a few times. The CDR3: CASSQSRETQYF. The CDR3 DNA follows: TGTGCCAGCAGTCAGTCCCGGGAGACCCAGTACTTC. The rearrangement uses TRBV2 and TRBJ2-5; D is ambiguous. Germline V CDR1 and CDR2: SNHLY, FYNNEI. This CDR3 comprises 12 residues. With 5 bases removed from V and 5 bases from J, the gap between germline ends came to 9 bases.

The chain uses TRBV10-3 and TRBJ2-7; TRBD1 matches 7 bases. Unmatched junction bases numbered 6, after V lost 10 bases and J lost 3 bases. CDR3 length equals 12 residues. In germline, CDR1 is ENHRY, CDR2 SYGVKD. CDR3 in amino acids: CATRQGYYEQYF. As DNA, the CDR3 is TGTGCCACCCGACAGGGTTACTACGAGCAGTACTTC.

The chain is built from TRBV12-3 or TRBV12-4 and TRBJ2-7, with D possibly matching TRBD2 (6 bases). The V gene lost 5 bases and the J gene lost 0 bases, with 17 bases spanning the gap. The CDR3 has 16 residues. The CDR3 loop reads CASSTRGGPHSYEQYF. The CDR3 nucleotides read TGTGCCAGCAGTACTAGGGGAGGCCCCCACTCCTACGAGCAGTACTTC.

This clonotype was picked up many times. This chain links TRBV24-1 with TRBJ2-3; D not resolved. Trimming removed 6 bases from V and 3 bases from J, with 12 bases in between. Germline lookup yields CDR1 KGHDR and CDR2 SFDVKD. The CDR3 loop spans 14 amino acids. The CDR3 is CATSPDLDTDTQYF. For the CDR3, the DNA is TGTGCCACCAGTCCAGACCTCGATACAGATACGCAGTATTTT.

This chain joins TRBV5-6 and TRBJ2-7; D remains unclear. The germline gives CDR1 SGHDT, CDR2 YYEEEE. The ends were cut back, 4 bases at V and 4 bases at J, with 12 bases in the middle. The CDR3 loop spans 13 amino acids. The CDR3 here is CASSDQESYEQYF. The CDR3 bases are TGTGCCAGCAGCGACCAGGAGTCGTACGAGCAGTACTTC. The full variable domain, with the rest looked up from reference TRBV5-6 and TRBJ2-7, is DAGVTQSPTHLIKTRGQQVTLRCSPKSGHDTVSWYQQALGQGPQFIFQYYEEEERQRGNFPDRFSGHQFPNYSSELNVNALLLGDSALYLCASSDQESYEQYFGPGTRLTVT.

This clonotype was detected ten times or more. The chain is built from TRBV19 and TRBJ1-1, with D maybe TRBD1 (5 bases). The V end lost 10 bases, the J end lost 7 bases, and 22 bases lay between the germline ends. CDR3 size: 14 residues. Germline V gene sequence: CDR1 LNHDA, CDR2 SQIVND (reference sequence). The CDR3 DNA sequence: TGTGCCACCAAATGGACAAGTGCCAATCTTGAAGCTTTCTTT. Translated: CATKWTSANLEAFF.